This T cell receptor (beta chain) was documented in a study of early T cells in non-severe SARS-CoV-2 infection. There are 15 residues in the CDR3. The germline CDR1 and CDR2 sequences are DFQATT and SNEGSKA (reference sequence). The J segment lost 5 bases and the V segment lost 6 bases, leaving 8 bases of the junction unmatched. TCRdb called the 5' RACE reads again in MiXCR, with one record for every CDR3 protein. The table records about 77,000 distinct CDR3 sequences, approximately 16% of them present only once. This clonotype was found a few times. The receptor was isolated from an adult who was a healthcare worker with PCR-confirmed SARS-CoV-2 infection or an uninfected control (not recorded which). The V gene is TRBV20-1, the J gene TRBJ2-1; 12 nucleotides agree with TRBD2. The sequenced material came from whole blood. The CDR3 reads CSAPGLAGAHNEQFF. CDR3 in DNA: TGCAGTGCACCGGGACTAGCGGGCGCCCACAATGAGCAGTTCTTC.